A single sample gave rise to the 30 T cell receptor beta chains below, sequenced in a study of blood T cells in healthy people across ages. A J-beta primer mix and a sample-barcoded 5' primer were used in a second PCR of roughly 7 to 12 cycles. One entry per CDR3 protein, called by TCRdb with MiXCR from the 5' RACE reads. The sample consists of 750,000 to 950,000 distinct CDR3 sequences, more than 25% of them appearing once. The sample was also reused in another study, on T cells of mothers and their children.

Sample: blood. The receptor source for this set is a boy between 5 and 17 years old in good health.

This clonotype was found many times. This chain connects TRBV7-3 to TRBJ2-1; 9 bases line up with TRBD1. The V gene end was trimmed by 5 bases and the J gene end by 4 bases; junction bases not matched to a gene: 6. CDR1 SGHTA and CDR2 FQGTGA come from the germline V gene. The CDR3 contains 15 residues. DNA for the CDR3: TGTGCCAGCAGCGCAGACAGGGGGGGTTACAATGAGCAGTTCTTC. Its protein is CASSADRGGYNEQFF.

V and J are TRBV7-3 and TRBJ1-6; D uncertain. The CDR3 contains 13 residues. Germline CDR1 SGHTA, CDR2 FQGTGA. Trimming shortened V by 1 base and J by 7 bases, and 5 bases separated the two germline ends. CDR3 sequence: CASSLKQNSPLHF. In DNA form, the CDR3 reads TGTGCCAGCAGCTTAAAACAGAATTCACCCCTCCACTTT.

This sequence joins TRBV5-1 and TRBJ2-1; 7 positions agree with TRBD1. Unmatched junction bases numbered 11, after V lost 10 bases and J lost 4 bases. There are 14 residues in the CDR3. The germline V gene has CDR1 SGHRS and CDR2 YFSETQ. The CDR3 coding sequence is TGCGCCGCCCCCGGGACAGAAGTATACAATGAGCAGTTCTTC. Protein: CAAPGTEVYNEQFF.

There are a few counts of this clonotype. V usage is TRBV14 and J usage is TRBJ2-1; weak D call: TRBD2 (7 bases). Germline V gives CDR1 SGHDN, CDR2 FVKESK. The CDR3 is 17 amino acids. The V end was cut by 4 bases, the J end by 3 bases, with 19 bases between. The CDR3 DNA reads TGTGCCAGCAGCCTAAGGGAGGGGGTACCCGGCTACAATGAGCAGTTCTTC. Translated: CASSLREGVPGYNEQFF.

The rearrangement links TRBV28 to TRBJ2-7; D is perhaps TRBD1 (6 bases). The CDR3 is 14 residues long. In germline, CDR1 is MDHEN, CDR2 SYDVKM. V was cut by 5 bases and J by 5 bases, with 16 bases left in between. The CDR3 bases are TGTGCCAGCAGTCTGCGACAGGTGTACCACGAGCAGTACTTC. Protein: CASSLRQVYHEQYF. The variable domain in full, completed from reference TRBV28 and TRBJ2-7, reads DVKVTQSSRYLVKRTGEKVFLECVQDMDHENMFWYRQDPGLGLRLIYFSYDVKMKEKGDIPEGYSVSREKKERFSLILESASTNQTSMYLCASSLRQVYHEQYFGPGTRLTVT.

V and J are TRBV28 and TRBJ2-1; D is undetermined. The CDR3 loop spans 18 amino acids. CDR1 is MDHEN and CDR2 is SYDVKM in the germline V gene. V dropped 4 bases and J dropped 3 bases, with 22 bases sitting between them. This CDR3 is CASSYTAAGHPYYNEQFF. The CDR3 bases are TGTGCCAGCAGTTATACGGCCGCAGGTCATCCCTACTACAATGAGCAGTTCTTC.

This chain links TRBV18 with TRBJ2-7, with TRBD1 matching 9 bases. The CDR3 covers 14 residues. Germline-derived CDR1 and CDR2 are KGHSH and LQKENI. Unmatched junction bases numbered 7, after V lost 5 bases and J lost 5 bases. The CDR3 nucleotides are TGTGCCAGCTCATCCAGGACAGGGGAAAACGAGCAGTACTTC. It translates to CASSSRTGENEQYF.

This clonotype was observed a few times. The chain's CDR3 is CAISGQGYSGNTIYF. The CDR3 region has the DNA TGTGCCATCAGCGGACAGGGATACTCTGGAAACACCATATATTTT. This chain connects TRBV10-3 to TRBJ1-3; 8 bases align to TRBD1. The germline CDR1 and CDR2 sequences are ENHRY and SYGVKD. The CDR3 has 15 amino acids. Unmatched junction bases numbered 4, after V lost 6 bases and J lost 0 bases.

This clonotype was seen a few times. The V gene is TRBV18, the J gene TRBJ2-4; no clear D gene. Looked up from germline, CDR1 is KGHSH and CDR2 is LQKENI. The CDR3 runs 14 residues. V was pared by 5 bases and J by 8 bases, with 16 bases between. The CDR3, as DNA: TGTGCCAGCTCATCGACGCTACACTTGCACATTCAGTACTTC. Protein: CASSSTLHLHIQYF.

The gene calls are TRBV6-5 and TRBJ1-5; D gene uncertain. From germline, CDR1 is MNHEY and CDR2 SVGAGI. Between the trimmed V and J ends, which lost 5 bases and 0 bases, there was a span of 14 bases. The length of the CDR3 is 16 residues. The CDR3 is CASSAYPGGSNQPQHF. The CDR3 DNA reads TGTGCCAGCAGTGCATACCCCGGAGGTAGCAATCAGCCCCAGCATTTT.

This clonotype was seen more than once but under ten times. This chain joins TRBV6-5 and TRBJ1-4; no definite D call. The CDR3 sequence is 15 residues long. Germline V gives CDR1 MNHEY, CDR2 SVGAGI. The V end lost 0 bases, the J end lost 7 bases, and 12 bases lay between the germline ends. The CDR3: CASSYSGIRAEKLFF. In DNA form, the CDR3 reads TGTGCCAGCAGTTACTCGGGTATTAGGGCTGAAAAACTGTTTTTT.

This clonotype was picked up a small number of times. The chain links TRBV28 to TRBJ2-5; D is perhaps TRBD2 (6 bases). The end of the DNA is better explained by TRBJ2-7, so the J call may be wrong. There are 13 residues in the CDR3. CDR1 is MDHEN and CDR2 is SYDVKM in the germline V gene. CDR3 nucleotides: TGTGCCAGCAGTACGCCGACTAGCTACGAGCAGTACTTC. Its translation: CASSTPTSYEQYF.

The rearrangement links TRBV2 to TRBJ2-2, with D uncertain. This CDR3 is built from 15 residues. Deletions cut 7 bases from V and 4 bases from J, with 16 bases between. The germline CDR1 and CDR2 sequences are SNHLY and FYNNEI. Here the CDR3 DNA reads TGTGCCAGCAACCTCGGAAAGGGTCCCACCGGGGAGCTGTTTTTT. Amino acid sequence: CASNLGKGPTGELFF.

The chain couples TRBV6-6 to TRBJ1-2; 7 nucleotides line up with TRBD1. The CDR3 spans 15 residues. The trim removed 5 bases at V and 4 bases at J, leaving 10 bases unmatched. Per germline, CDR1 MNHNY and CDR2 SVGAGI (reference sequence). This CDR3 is CASSPRTGATYGYTF. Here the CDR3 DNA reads TGTGCCAGCAGTCCACGGACAGGAGCGACCTATGGCTACACCTTC.

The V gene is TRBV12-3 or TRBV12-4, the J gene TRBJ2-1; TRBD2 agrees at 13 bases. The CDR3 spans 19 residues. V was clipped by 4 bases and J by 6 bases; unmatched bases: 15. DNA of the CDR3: TGTGCCAGCAGTTCACTAGCGGGGGGGCCGGGCTCATCCGCCAATGAGCAGTTCTTC. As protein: CASSSLAGGPGSSANEQFF.

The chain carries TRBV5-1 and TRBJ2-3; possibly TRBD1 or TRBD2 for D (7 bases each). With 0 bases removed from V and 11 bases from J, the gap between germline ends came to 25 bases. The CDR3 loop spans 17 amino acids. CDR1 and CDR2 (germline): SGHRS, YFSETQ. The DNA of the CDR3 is TGCGCCAGCAGCTTGGCCGGGGCCGCGGACCAGGGGGGGAAGCAGTATTTT. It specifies CASSLAGAADQGGKQYF.

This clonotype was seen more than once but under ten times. The CDR3 DNA sequence: TGCAGTGCTACGCGGGGGGGATCCTACAATGAGCAGTTCTTC. Translated, it gives CSATRGGSYNEQFF. V gene TRBV20-1 combines with J gene TRBJ2-1, with 9 bases aligning to TRBD2. The V segment lost 4 bases and the J segment 1 base; nucleotides outside the gene matches: 2. Germline CDR1 reads DFQATT; CDR2 reads SNEGSKA (reference sequence). This CDR3 contains 14 residues.

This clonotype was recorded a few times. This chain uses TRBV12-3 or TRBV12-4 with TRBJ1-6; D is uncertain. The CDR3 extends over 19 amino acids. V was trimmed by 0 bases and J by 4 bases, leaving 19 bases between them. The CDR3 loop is CASSLASGPLHRYNSPLHF. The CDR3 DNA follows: TGTGCCAGCAGTTTAGCTTCGGGCCCCCTTCACCGTTATAATTCACCCCTCCACTTT.

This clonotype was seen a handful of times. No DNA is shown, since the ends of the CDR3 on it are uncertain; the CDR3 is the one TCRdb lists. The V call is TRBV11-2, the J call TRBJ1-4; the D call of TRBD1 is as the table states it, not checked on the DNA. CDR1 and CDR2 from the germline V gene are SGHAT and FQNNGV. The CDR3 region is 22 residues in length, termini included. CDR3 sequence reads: CASSSRTGETQYFGPGSEKLFF.

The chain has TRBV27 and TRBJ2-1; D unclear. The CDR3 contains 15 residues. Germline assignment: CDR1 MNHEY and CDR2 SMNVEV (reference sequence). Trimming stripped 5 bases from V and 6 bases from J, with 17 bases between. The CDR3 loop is CASSESRRYRNEQFF. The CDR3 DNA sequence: TGTGCCAGCAGTGAATCCAGAAGGTATCGCAATGAGCAGTTCTTC.

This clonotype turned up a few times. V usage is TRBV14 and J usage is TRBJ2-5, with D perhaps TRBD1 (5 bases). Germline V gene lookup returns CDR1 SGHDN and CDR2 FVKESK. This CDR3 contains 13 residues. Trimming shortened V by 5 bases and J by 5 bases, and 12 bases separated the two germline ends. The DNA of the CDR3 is TGTGCCAGCAGCGAAAGGACAAGGGAGACCCAGTACTTC. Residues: CASSERTRETQYF. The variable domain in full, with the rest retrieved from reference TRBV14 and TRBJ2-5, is EAGVTQFPSHSVIEKGQTVTLRCDPISGHDNLYWYRRVMGKEIKFLLHFVKESKQDESGMPNNRFLAERTGGTYSTLKVQPAELEDSGVYFCASSERTRETQYFGPGTRLLVL.

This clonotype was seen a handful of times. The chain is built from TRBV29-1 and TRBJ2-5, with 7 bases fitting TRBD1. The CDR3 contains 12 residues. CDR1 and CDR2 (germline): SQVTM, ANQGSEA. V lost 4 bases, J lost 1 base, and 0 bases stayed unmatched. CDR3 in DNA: TGCAGCGTTGGACAGGGCCAAGAGACCCAGTACTTC. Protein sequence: CSVGQGQETQYF.

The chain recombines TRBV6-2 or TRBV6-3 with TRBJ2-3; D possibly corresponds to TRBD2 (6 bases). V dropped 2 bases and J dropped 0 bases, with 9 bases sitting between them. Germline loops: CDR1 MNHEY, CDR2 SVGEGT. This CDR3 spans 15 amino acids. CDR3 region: CASSYGGVSTDTQYF. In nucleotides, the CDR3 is TGTGCCAGCAGTTACGGCGGGGTTAGCACAGATACGCAGTATTTT.

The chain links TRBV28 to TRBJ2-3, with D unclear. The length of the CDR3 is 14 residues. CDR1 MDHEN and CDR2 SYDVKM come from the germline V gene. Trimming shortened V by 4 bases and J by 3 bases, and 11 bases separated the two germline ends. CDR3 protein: CASSWSFETDTQYF. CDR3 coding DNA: TGTGCCAGCAGTTGGTCCTTCGAGACAGATACGCAGTATTTT.

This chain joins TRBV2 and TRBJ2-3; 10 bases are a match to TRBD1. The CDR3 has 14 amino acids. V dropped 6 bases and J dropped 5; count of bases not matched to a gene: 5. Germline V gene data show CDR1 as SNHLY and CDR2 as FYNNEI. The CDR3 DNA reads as TGTGCCAGCAGAGGGACAGGGGTTAAAGATACGCAGTATTTT. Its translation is CASRGTGVKDTQYF.

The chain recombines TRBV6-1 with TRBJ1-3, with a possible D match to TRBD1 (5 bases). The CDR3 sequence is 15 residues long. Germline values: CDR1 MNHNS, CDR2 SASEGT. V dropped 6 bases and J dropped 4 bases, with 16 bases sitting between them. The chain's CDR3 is CASSDSGGSGNTIYF. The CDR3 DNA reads TGTGCCAGCAGCGATTCGGGGGGATCCGGAAACACCATATATTTT.

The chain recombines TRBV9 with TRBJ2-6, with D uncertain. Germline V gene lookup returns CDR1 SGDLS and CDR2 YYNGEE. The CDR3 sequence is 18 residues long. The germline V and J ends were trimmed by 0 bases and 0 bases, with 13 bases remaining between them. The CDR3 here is CASSVAPLQSSGANVLTF. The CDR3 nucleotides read TGTGCCAGCAGCGTAGCTCCGCTACAATCCTCTGGGGCCAACGTCCTGACTTTC. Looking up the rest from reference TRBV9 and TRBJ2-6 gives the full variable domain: DSGVTQTPKHLITATGQRVTLRCSPRSGDLSVYWYQQSLDQGLQFLIQYYNGEERAKGNILERFSAQQFPDLHSELNLSSLELGDSALYFCASSVAPLQSSGANVLTFGAGSRLTVL.

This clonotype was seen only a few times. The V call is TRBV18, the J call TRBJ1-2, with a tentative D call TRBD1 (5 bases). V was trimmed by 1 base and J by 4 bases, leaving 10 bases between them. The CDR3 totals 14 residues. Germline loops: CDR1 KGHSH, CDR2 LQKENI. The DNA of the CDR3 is TGTGCCAGCTCACCACAGGGGTTGGGCTATGGCTACACCTTC. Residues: CASSPQGLGYGYTF.

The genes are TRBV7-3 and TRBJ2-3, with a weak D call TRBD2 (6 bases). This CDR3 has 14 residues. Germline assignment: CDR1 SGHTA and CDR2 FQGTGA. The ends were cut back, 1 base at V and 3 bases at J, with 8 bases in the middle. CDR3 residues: CASSLMGGTDTQYF. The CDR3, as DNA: TGTGCCAGCAGCTTAATGGGGGGAACAGATACGCAGTATTTT.

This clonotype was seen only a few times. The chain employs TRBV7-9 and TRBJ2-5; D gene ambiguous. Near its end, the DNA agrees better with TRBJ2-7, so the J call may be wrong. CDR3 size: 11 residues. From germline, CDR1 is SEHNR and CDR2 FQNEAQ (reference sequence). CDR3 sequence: CASSFHYEQYF. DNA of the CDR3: TGTGCCAGCAGCTTCCACTACGAGCAGTACTTC.